Each of the 8 T cell receptor beta chains below was sequenced from the same sample in a study of blood T cell repertoires in COVID-19. The assay was immunoSEQ multiplex PCR, and TCRdb's table has in-frame clones only and misses some. Of under 300,000 clones in the sample, approximately 86% were seen once. The specimen was PBMCs or T cells enriched from blood (not recorded which). These receptors came from a woman between 50 and 59 years old who had recovered from COVID-19.

The rearrangement joins TRBV28 to TRBJ2-5, with TRBD2 as a possible D gene (6 bases). Trimming cost V 8 bases and J 8 bases, with 18 bases left between them. The CDR3 contains 13 residues. The germline V gene encodes CDR1 MDHEN and CDR2 SYDVKM. The CDR3 nucleotides are TGTGCCAGCCTCCGGGCAGGGACTGTCACCCAGTACTTC. Its protein is CASLRAGTVTQYF.

The chain employs TRBV3-1 (or the pseudogene TRBV3-2) and TRBJ2-2, with TRBD2 matching 11 bases. Trimming removed 0 bases from V and 6 bases from J; junction bases left unmatched: 3. CDR1 and CDR2 (germline): LGHDT, YNNKEL (reference sequence). The CDR3 consists of 16 residues. DNA for the CDR3: TGTGCCAGCAGCCAAGAGTCTAGCGGGAGGTCCGGGGAGCTGTTTTTT. Its translation: CASSQESSGRSGELFF.

The V gene is TRBV30, the J gene TRBJ1-1; D may be TRBD1 (5 bases). CDR1 is GTSNPN, CDR2 SVGIG, per germline (reference sequence). CDR3 length equals 11 residues. V shed 8 bases and J shed 7 bases, with 14 bases lying between them. DNA for the CDR3: TGTGCCCGATCCCAGGGAATTGAAGCTTTCTTT. Encoded protein: CARSQGIEAFF.

V is TRBV4-1 and J is TRBJ1-2, with 8 nucleotides matching TRBD1. CDR1 MGHRA and CDR2 YSYEKL come from the germline V gene. The CDR3 is 14 amino acids. Losses at the gene ends were 6 bases for V and 2 bases for J; bases not matched to a gene: 5. The CDR3 reads CASRVQGENYGYTF. The CDR3 DNA sequence: TGCGCCAGCAGAGTACAGGGGGAAAACTATGGCTACACCTTC.

The chain employs TRBV30 and TRBJ2-1, with TRBD1 matching over 7 bases. Per germline, CDR1 GTSNPN and CDR2 SVGIG (reference sequence). This CDR3 has 15 residues. The junction had 5 bases not matched to a gene; V was cut back by 2 bases and J by 1 base. The CDR3 loop reads CAWSKTGVSYNEQFF. In DNA form, the CDR3 reads TGTGCCTGGAGTAAAACAGGGGTATCCTACAATGAGCAGTTCTTC.

This clone was detected a few times. The chain is built from TRBV19 and TRBJ2-7; no clear D gene. CDR1 and CDR2 from the germline V gene are LNHDA and SQIVND (reference sequence). The CDR3 covers 12 residues. V was pared by 5 bases and J by 0 bases, with 5 bases between. CDR3 region: CASSFSSYEQYF. CDR3 coding DNA: TGTGCCAGTAGTTTCTCCTCCTACGAGCAGTACTTC.

This clone was seen just once. The chain employs TRBV7-3 and TRBJ2-3, with 8 nucleotides matching TRBD2. Trimming at V came to 2 bases and at J to 3 bases, leaving 7 bases not matched to a gene. Per the germline V gene, CDR1 is SGHTA and CDR2 is FQGTGA. The CDR3 sequence is 16 residues long. CDR3 loop: CASSLVGSGATDTQYF. For the CDR3, the DNA is TGTGCCAGCAGCTTAGTGGGTAGCGGGGCTACAGATACGCAGTATTTT.

This chain uses TRBV11-2 with TRBJ2-1; the D is unclear. The CDR3 spans 14 residues. Trimming cost V 0 bases and J 6 bases, with 9 bases left between them. Germline CDR1 is SGHAT and CDR2 is FQNNGV. The CDR3 spells CASSLDGWLNEQFF. In DNA, the CDR3 is TGTGCCAGCAGCTTAGATGGTTGGCTCAATGAGCAGTTCTTC.